The 7 T cell receptor beta chains in this list originate from one sample, sequenced in a study of blood T cell repertoires in COVID-19. Using immunoSEQ multiplex PCR, the repertoire was profiled, and TCRdb retains in-frame clones only, with some absent. The table lists approximately 270,000 clones, around 92% of them singletons, with about 2% in the top ten. The sequenced material came from PBMCs or T cells enriched from blood (not recorded which). The receptors shown here come from a woman in her sixties or seventies who had recovered from COVID-19.

The V and J genes are TRBV19 and TRBJ1-5; maybe TRBD1 (5 bases). Germline V gene sequence: CDR1 LNHDA, CDR2 SQIVND (reference sequence). Trimming cost V 0 bases and J 4 bases, with 13 bases left between them. This CDR3 has 16 residues. As DNA, the CDR3 is TGTGCCAGTAGTATAGATTGGGGCGCGTCGAATCAGCCCCAGCATTTT. Its protein is CASSIDWGASNQPQHF.

The gene calls are TRBV25-1 and TRBJ1-1; 7 bases line up with TRBD1. Germline-derived CDR1 and CDR2 are MGHDK and SYGVNS. With 5 bases clipped from V and 1 base from J, the junction kept 7 bases outside the gene matches. There are 15 residues in the CDR3. For the CDR3, the DNA is TGTGCCAGCAGTCCCCTCGACAGGGAGAACACTGAAGCTTTCTTT. This gives the protein CASSPLDRENTEAFF.

The chain has TRBV18 and TRBJ1-6; 7 nucleotides agree with TRBD1. V dropped 3 bases and J dropped 7; count of bases not matched to a gene: 12. Germline V gene sequence: CDR1 KGHSH, CDR2 LQKENI. CDR3 length: 17 amino acids. The CDR3 loop reads CASSPVFRTGKNSPLHF. CDR3 nucleotides: TGTGCCAGCTCACCTGTATTTCGGACAGGAAAAAATTCACCCCTCCACTTT.

This chain joins TRBV14 and TRBJ2-5, with D hard to call. The CDR3 spans 12 residues. CDR1 SGHDN and CDR2 FVKESK come from the germline V gene. The V and J ends lost 11 bases and 5 bases respectively, with 15 bases between them. DNA of the CDR3: TGTGCCCCCAACCAGGTCAGGGAGACCCAGTACTTC. Translating gives CAPNQVRETQYF.

The chain combines TRBV7-3 with TRBJ2-2; no clear D. Germline CDR1 reads SGHTA; CDR2 reads FQGTGA. V was clipped by 2 bases and J by 7 bases, with 5 bases between them. CDR3 length: 12 amino acids. The CDR3 bases are TGTGCCAGCAGCTTACCCAGCGGGGAGCTGTTTTTT. This translates into CASSLPSGELFF.

The CDR3 sequence is CASSQTGARGYTF. The CDR3 nucleotides are TGCGCCAGCAGTCAGACAGGGGCAAGAGGCTACACCTTC. This chain uses TRBV5-1 with TRBJ1-2; TRBD1 aligns across 8 bases. CDR1 is SGHRS, CDR2 YFSETQ, per germline. V gave up 5 bases and J gave up 8 bases; unmatched junction bases: 8. The CDR3 runs to 13 residues.

The chain has TRBV19 and TRBJ1-6, with D possibly matching TRBD1 (5 bases). The CDR3 consists of 15 residues. Germline lookup yields CDR1 LNHDA and CDR2 SQIVND (reference sequence). Trimming took off 5 bases at V and 10 bases at J, with 18 bases between the two ends. In DNA form, the CDR3 reads TGTGCCAGTAGTTCCGTCGGGACTTTGGGCTCACCCCTCCACTTT. This sequence encodes CASSSVGTLGSPLHF. The variable domain in full, completed from reference TRBV19 and TRBJ1-6, reads DGGITQSPKYLFRKEGQNVTLSCEQNLNHDAMYWYRQDPGQGLRLIYYSQIVNDFQKGDIAEGYSVSREKKESFPLTVTSAQKNPTAFYLCASSSVGTLGSPLHFGNGTRLTVT.